This T cell receptor (beta chain) was retrieved from a study of blood T cell repertoires in COVID-19. The table came from immunoSEQ multiplex PCR; TCRdb's copy has only in-frame clones and leaves some out. The data contain around 250,000 clones, approximately 86% of them singletons. The CDR3 sequence is 13 residues long. V trimming: 5 bases; J trimming: 4 bases; junction bases outside the gene matches: 3. Germline loops: CDR1 SGHAT, CDR2 FQNNGV. This chain connects TRBV11-2 to TRBJ1-2; 8 bases agree with TRBD1. The specimen was PBMCs or T cells enriched from blood (not recorded which). This clonotype was obtained from a woman aged 45-65 years who had recovered from COVID-19. The CDR3 loop is CASSPGQAYGYTF. CDR3 bases: TGTGCCAGCAGCCCGGGACAGGCCTATGGCTACACCTTC.